The rows below give T cell receptor beta chains drawn from one sample of a study of blood T cell repertoires in COVID-19. Sequenced by immunoSEQ multiplex PCR; TCRdb stores in-frame clones only, minus some. The sample lists a few hundred thousand clones; 80% were seen once. The sequenced material came from PBMCs or T cells enriched from blood (not recorded which). The receptors stem from a man aged 30 to 45 with acute COVID-19. The CDR3 runs from the conserved cysteine through the conserved F or W. D genes are given only for firm matches.

v_call,j_call,d_call,cdr3_aa
TRBV7-3,TRBJ2-3,TRBD2,CASSQSTLAGSSTDTQYF
TRBV10-2,TRBJ2-7,NA,CASSMTVNYEQYF
TRBV30,TRBJ2-3,NA,CAWSDSADTQYF
TRBV14,TRBJ1-4,NA,CASSPSRINEKLFF
TRBV19,TRBJ2-2,NA,CASSTERTTGELFF
TRBV27,TRBJ1-3,NA,CASSSQGGTIYF
TRBV5-1,TRBJ1-1,TRBD1,CASSLVPGQGGTEAFF
TRBV30,TRBJ2-7,NA,CAWSAIPLGSEYF
TRBV19,TRBJ1-5,NA,CASTDRGGSQPQHF
TRBV10-1,TRBJ2-1,NA,CASSELQGRQFF
TRBV5-4,TRBJ2-7,TRBD2,CASSLSPSGGYEQYF
TRBV27,TRBJ2-1,NA,CASSLADSYNEQFF
TRBV30,TRBJ1-2,NA,CAWTGRDGYTF